This T cell receptor beta chain appears in the sequencing data of a study of cytomegalovirus exposure and HLA in healthy donors. A multiplex PCR was run with 60 Vbeta primers and 13 Jbeta primers. TCRdb's copy holds only in-frame clones and misses some; the assay was immunoSEQ multiplex PCR. The sample lists fewer than 150,000 clones, 60% to 80% occurring once. Study-wide points: Some V segments, including TRBV6-2 and TRBV6-3, were excluded as indistinguishable. Presence/absence analyses rested on an assumption that sequencing depth was roughly uniform across donors. Many donors carried some public TCRs, although rarity characterized most TCR sequences. Reportedly, fewer N-insertions than the roughly 700-donor mean appeared in an Asian-associated ancestry cluster in a later analysis.

Notes on this clone: Its antigen is still unknown.

This CDR3 has 14 amino acids. Trimming took 5 bases from V and 4 from J; bases not matched to a gene: 6. Looked up from germline, CDR1 is GTSNPN and CDR2 is SVGIG (reference sequence). The chain recombines TRBV30 with TRBJ2-3; TRBD2 matches 10 bases. The sample taken for sequencing was PBMCs. The TCR was taken from a man in his fifties in good health and CMV-seronegative. CDR3 in amino acids: CAWDGAGGADTQYF. DNA for the CDR3: TGTGCCTGGGACGGAGCGGGAGGGGCAGATACGCAGTATTTT.